These 9 T cell receptor beta chains came from one sample sequenced in a study of T cells expressing NK-cell markers. Reanalyzing the 5' RACE reads, TCRdb keeps one entry per CDR3 protein, without DNA. The repertoire shows about 440,000 distinct CDR3 sequences; the top ten hold 6% to 8%. The specimen was blood T cells: a sorted CD56 or NKG2C T cell subset, CD4+ or CD8+ T cells, or bulk PBMC T cells (not recorded which). The receptors here all came from a woman between 18 and 69 years old in good health.

V is TRBV12-3 or TRBV12-4 and J is TRBJ2-5. The CDR3 is 14 amino acids. The CDR3 reads CASSLAQIKETQYF.

The V call is TRBV6-6, the J call TRBJ2-1. The CDR3 runs 12 residues. The germline CDR1 and CDR2 sequences are MNHNY and SVGAGI (reference sequence). The CDR3 loop is CASSYGLGEQFF.

The chain links TRBV29-1 to TRBJ1-1; there is no DNA to check the TCRdb D call of TRBD1. Germline V gene sequence: CDR1 SQVTM, CDR2 ANQGSEA. The CDR3 loop spans 15 amino acids. CDR3 in amino acids: CSVGYRGQVSTEAFF.

V and J are TRBV19 and TRBJ1-2; the D call of TRBD1 rests on TCRdb alone, since no DNA is present to check it. CDR3 length: 17 amino acids. CDR1 is LNHDA and CDR2 is SQIVND in the germline V gene (reference sequence). The CDR3 protein is CASSIVAIRDRGYGYTF. Looking up the rest from reference TRBV19 and TRBJ1-2 gives the full variable domain: DGGITQSPKYLFRKEGQNVTLSCEQNLNHDAMYWYRQDPGQGLRLIYYSQIVNDFQKGDIAEGYSVSREKKESFPLTVTSAQKNPTAFYLCASSIVAIRDRGYGYTFGSGTRLTVV.

The rearrangement joins TRBV5-1 to TRBJ1-2. Germline CDR1 and CDR2: SGHRS and YFSETQ. This CDR3 comprises 14 residues. The CDR3 loop reads CASSLDSSNYGYTF.

The chain has TRBV20-1 and TRBJ2-5. This CDR3 has 11 residues. Germline loops: CDR1 DFQATT, CDR2 SNEGSKA (reference sequence). CDR3 sequence: CSAGHLGTQYF.

The J gene is TRBJ1-2, the V gene TRBV6-1; the D gene TCRdb calls, TRBD1, cannot be checked with no DNA. This CDR3 comprises 14 residues. Germline values: CDR1 MNHNS, CDR2 SASEGT. The CDR3 loop is CASRTRQGHYGYTF.

V and J are TRBV11-2 and TRBJ2-5; TCRdb picks TRBD2, but there is no DNA to check that call. The CDR3 covers 18 residues. Germline CDR1 reads SGHAT; CDR2 reads FQNNGV. This CDR3 reads CASSPRTSGVVSKETQYF.

The CDR3 sequence is CASSSLGTQYF. J is TRBJ2-5 and V is TRBV27. This CDR3 has 11 amino acids. The germline V gene has CDR1 MNHEY and CDR2 SMNVEV (reference sequence).